Each of the 29 T cell receptor beta chains below was sequenced from the same sample in a study of blood T cells in healthy people across ages. A second PCR of 7 to 11 cycles used a sample-barcoded 5' primer and a J-beta primer mix. MiXCR, applied by TCRdb to the 5' RACE reads, yields one record per CDR3 protein. The table shows about 840,000 distinct CDR3 sequences, with just under 30% occurring only once. The same data also contributed to another study, on T cells of mothers and their children.

The sequenced sample was blood. The receptors originated from a woman in her thirties or forties in good health.

Ten or more counts support this clonotype. The V call is TRBV20-1, the J call TRBJ2-5; 10 bases line up with TRBD1. The V gene end was trimmed by 7 bases and the J gene end by 2 bases; junction bases not matched to a gene: 10. The CDR3 covers 15 residues. From germline, CDR1 is DFQATT and CDR2 SNEGSKA (reference sequence). The CDR3 here is CSVQTGGLLQETQYF. The CDR3 DNA reads TGCAGTGTTCAGACAGGGGGCCTTCTACAAGAGACCCAGTACTTC.

Notes on this clonotype: A read error may be the cause here, since a much bigger clone is one base away. This rearrangement joins TRBV7-2 to TRBJ2-6; TRBD1 is a possible D gene (6 bases). Germline CDR1 reads SGHTA; CDR2 reads FQGNSA. This CDR3 has 17 amino acids. Trimming took off 1 base at V and 8 bases at J, with 18 bases between the two ends. The DNA of the CDR3 is TGTGCCAGCAGCTTAGGGCAGGGTTCGAGGGGGACCAACGTCCTGACTTTC. Its translation is CASSLGQGSRGTNVLTF.

CDR3 DNA sequence: TGCAGTGCCTGGACTAGTTTGTATGAGCAGTTCTTC. Translation gives CSAWTSLYEQFF. This chain joins TRBV20-1 and TRBJ2-1, with 7 bases matching TRBD2. The germline CDR1 and CDR2 sequences are DFQATT and SNEGSKA (reference sequence). V was clipped by 6 bases and J by 8 bases; unmatched bases: 7. The CDR3 has 12 residues.

This clonotype has a handful of counts. This chain uses TRBV28 with TRBJ1-5; the D gene is possibly TRBD1 (5 bases). V lost 7 bases, J lost 5 bases, and 15 bases lay in between. This CDR3 is 14 amino acids long. The V gene's germline CDR1 is MDHEN and CDR2 SYDVKM. Written as DNA, the CDR3 is TGTGCCAGCAAAACGACAGTGACTCATCAGCCCCAGCATTTT. This sequence encodes CASKTTVTHQPQHF.

This clonotype turned up a few times. The chain employs TRBV6-6 and TRBJ2-7; 10 bases are a match to TRBD1. In germline, CDR1 is MNHNY, CDR2 SVGAGI (reference sequence). V lost 6 bases and J lost 2; bases outside the gene matches: 10. The CDR3 is 16 residues long. The CDR3 reads CASRSSPGQGTYEQYF. In DNA, the CDR3 is TGTGCCAGCAGGAGCTCTCCGGGACAGGGGACCTACGAGCAGTACTTC.

This clonotype was detected a few times. The V and J genes are TRBV3-1 and TRBJ2-3; TRBD1 aligns across 7 bases. V was clipped by 3 bases and J by 4 bases; unmatched bases: 10. Germline loops: CDR1 LGHDT, CDR2 YNNKEL (reference sequence). This CDR3 contains 16 residues. CDR3 DNA: TGTGCCAGCAGCCACGAAAGGAGACAGGGCTCAGATACGCAGTATTTT. Its translation: CASSHERRQGSDTQYF.

On this clonotype itself: A much larger clone lies a single base off, so this may be a read error. This chain joins TRBV5-1 and TRBJ2-3; 13 positions match TRBD2. Germline lookup yields CDR1 SGHRS and CDR2 YFSETQ. The CDR3 spans 17 residues. Trimming cost V 7 bases and J 2 bases; bases outside gene matches: 10. The CDR3 nucleotides are TGCGCCAGCGGCTGGGGACTAGCGGGGCCGAACACAGATACGCAGTATTTT. It translates to CASGWGLAGPNTDTQYF.

This clonotype was seen repeatedly, ten times or more. This chain connects TRBV27 to TRBJ2-1; D ambiguous. Germline V gene data show CDR1 as MNHEY and CDR2 as SMNVEV (reference sequence). With 6 bases removed from V and 7 bases from J, the gap between germline ends came to 10 bases. The CDR3 has 12 amino acids. The CDR3 nucleotides read TGTGCCAGCAGCCTAAAGAGGAATGAGCAGTTCTTC. Translating gives CASSLKRNEQFF.

This clonotype was recorded at least ten times. The gene calls are TRBV6-1 and TRBJ2-7; D possibly corresponds to TRBD2 (5 bases). Germline CDR1 and CDR2: MNHNS and SASEGT. CDR3 length equals 12 residues. V was pared by 6 bases and J by 0 bases, with 6 bases between. Here the CDR3 reads CASSGLSYEQYF. CDR3 in DNA: TGTGCCAGCAGCGGACTCTCCTACGAGCAGTACTTC.

This chain links TRBV29-1 with TRBJ2-1; TRBD1 matches 7 bases. From germline, CDR1 is SQVTM and CDR2 ANQGSEA. CDR3 length equals 14 residues. After removal of 2 bases from V and 0 bases from J, the junction contained 1 base not matched to a gene. Here the CDR3 DNA reads TGCAGCGTTGAACGGGACAGCTCCTACAATGAGCAGTTCTTC. Protein product: CSVERDSSYNEQFF.

The CDR3 here is CASSQAEQGITEAFF. CDR3 bases: TGTGCCAGCAGCCAGGCAGAACAGGGGATCACTGAAGCTTTCTTT. The chain joins TRBV13 to TRBJ1-1; 7 positions agree with TRBD1. The ends lost 5 bases at V and 4 bases at J; junction bases unmatched: 10. This CDR3 contains 15 residues. CDR1 PRHDT and CDR2 FYEKMQ come from the germline V gene (reference sequence).

V is TRBV27 and J is TRBJ2-7, with 10 bases fitting TRBD1. The CDR3 loop spans 15 amino acids. From germline, CDR1 is MNHEY and CDR2 SMNVEV (reference sequence). With 5 bases clipped from V and 4 bases from J, the junction kept 8 bases outside the gene matches. Here the CDR3 DNA reads TGTGCCAGCAGTACGCCGGGACAGGGGAAGTACGAGCAGTACTTC. Protein sequence: CASSTPGQGKYEQYF.

V gene TRBV20-1 combines with J gene TRBJ2-6; D uncertain. Per the germline V gene, CDR1 is DFQATT and CDR2 is SNEGSKA (reference sequence). The CDR3 spans 16 residues. V gave up 1 base and J gave up 0 bases, with 10 bases separating them. The CDR3 nucleotides are TGCAGTGCTAGAGCGTATCGGAACTCTGGGGCCAACGTCCTGACTTTC. It translates to CSARAYRNSGANVLTF.

The chain uses TRBV7-2 and TRBJ2-5; D remains ambiguous. Germline CDR1 SGHTA, CDR2 FQGNSA. Between the trimmed V and J ends, which lost 1 base and 10 bases, there was a span of 7 bases. This CDR3 is built from 11 residues. The CDR3 spells CASSLDRVQYF. CDR3 coding DNA: TGTGCCAGCAGCTTAGACCGGGTCCAGTACTTC.

This clonotype was counted between two and nine times. The rearrangement links TRBV4-3 to TRBJ1-2; D gene unclear. Trimming took off 0 bases at V and 4 bases at J, with 12 bases between the two ends. There are 15 residues in the CDR3. The germline CDR1 and CDR2 sequences are LGHNA and YSLEER. Here the CDR3 DNA reads TGCGCCAGCAGCCAAGATCTTAGGTTCGTCTATGGCTACACCTTC. Translation: CASSQDLRFVYGYTF.

The rearrangement links TRBV7-3 to TRBJ2-7; D remains unclear. Germline V gene data show CDR1 as SGHTA and CDR2 as FQGTGA. The CDR3 is 17 residues long. The V end lost 2 bases, the J end lost 7 bases, and 24 bases lay between the germline ends. The CDR3: CASSLLSGNPVYNEQYF. CDR3 sequence (DNA): TGTGCCAGCAGCTTACTATCCGGCAACCCCGTTTACAATGAGCAGTACTTC.

The V gene is TRBV7-9, the J gene TRBJ2-1; maybe TRBD1 (5 bases). The CDR3 covers 15 residues. The germline CDR1 and CDR2 sequences are SEHNR and FQNEAQ (reference sequence). V lost 7 bases to trimming and J lost 5 bases, with 18 bases between them. DNA of the CDR3: TGTGCCAGCACCAAATGGGGCGAGGTTAACAATGAGCAGTTCTTC. Amino acid sequence: CASTKWGEVNNEQFF. Complete variable domain (other parts from reference TRBV7-9 and TRBJ2-1): DTGVSQNPRHKITKRGQNVTFRCDPISEHNRLYWYRQTLGQGPEFLTYFQNEAQLEKSRLLSDRFSAERPKGSFSTLEIQRTEQGDSAMYLCASTKWGEVNNEQFFGPGTRLTVL.

The chain links TRBV12-3 or TRBV12-4 to TRBJ2-3, with D perhaps matching TRBD2 (6 bases). This CDR3 is 16 amino acids long. The V end lost 3 bases, the J end lost 0 bases, and 13 bases lay between the germline ends. CDR3 coding DNA: TGTGCCAGCAGTTTTAGCCTAGCGACAAGCACAGATACGCAGTATTTT. Residues: CASSFSLATSTDTQYF.

This clonotype was detected a few times. The chain uses TRBV6-6 and TRBJ1-2; 8 bases agree with TRBD1. Germline CDR1 reads MNHNY; CDR2 reads SVGAGI (reference sequence). V lost 6 bases and J lost 4; bases outside the gene matches: 7. The CDR3 is made up of 14 amino acids. CDR3 sequence reads: CASSRDRIGYGYTF. The CDR3 nucleotides read TGTGCCAGCAGCCGGGACAGGATCGGCTATGGCTACACCTTC.

This clonotype was picked up a small number of times. V usage is TRBV9 and J usage is TRBJ2-1; the D is unclear. CDR3 length: 16 amino acids. V dropped 1 base and J dropped 1 base, with 12 bases sitting between them. The germline gives CDR1 SGDLS, CDR2 YYNGEE. CDR3 nucleotide sequence: TGTGCCAGCAGCGTATATGCTTACGATTCCTACAATGAGCAGTTCTTC. Protein: CASSVYAYDSYNEQFF. The variable domain in full, with the rest retrieved from reference TRBV9 and TRBJ2-1, is DSGVTQTPKHLITATGQRVTLRCSPRSGDLSVYWYQQSLDQGLQFLIQYYNGEERAKGNILERFSAQQFPDLHSELNLSSLELGDSALYFCASSVYAYDSYNEQFFGPGTRLTVL.

In this sample, this clonotype turned up a few times. The chain has TRBV7-2 and TRBJ1-3; TRBD1 matches at 7 bases. Trimming took 3 bases from V and 4 from J; bases not matched to a gene: 6. The CDR3 consists of 15 residues. The germline V gene has CDR1 SGHTA and CDR2 FQGNSA. This chain's CDR3 is CASSFGTVGGNTIYF. CDR3 DNA sequence: TGTGCCAGCAGCTTCGGGACAGTGGGCGGAAACACCATATATTTT. Looking up the rest from reference TRBV7-2 and TRBJ1-3 gives the full variable domain: GAGVSQSPSNKVTEKGKDVELRCDPISGHTALYWYRQSLGQGLEFLIYFQGNSAPDKSGLPSDRFSAERTGGSVSTLTIQRTQQEDSAVYLCASSFGTVGGNTIYFGEGSWLTVV.

This clonotype was picked up many times. The gene calls are TRBV6-2 or TRBV6-3 and TRBJ1-5; D unclear. V lost 2 bases and J 0 bases, leaving 8 bases between the germline ends. Germline loops: CDR1 MNHEY, CDR2 SVGEGT. The CDR3 runs 15 residues. CDR3 region: CASSYGGASNQPQHF. As DNA, the CDR3 is TGTGCCAGCAGTTACGGTGGAGCTAGCAATCAGCCCCAGCATTTT.

The V call is TRBV27, the J call TRBJ1-2; D is possibly TRBD1 (6 bases). Trimming pared 5 bases from V and 6 bases from J, leaving 16 bases between. The CDR3 is 14 residues long. Germline lookup yields CDR1 MNHEY and CDR2 SMNVEV (reference sequence). CDR3 protein: CASSPKDSRHGYTF. The CDR3, as DNA: TGTGCCAGCAGTCCTAAGGACAGCCGCCATGGCTACACCTTC.

The rearrangement uses TRBV20-1 and TRBJ2-5; D ambiguous. Trimming removed 0 bases from V and 2 bases from J, with 10 bases in between. The germline gives CDR1 DFQATT, CDR2 SNEGSKA (reference sequence). CDR3 length: 14 residues. CDR3 in DNA: TGCAGTGCTAGAGATTCTCAGGATCAAGAGACCCAGTACTTC. Translating it yields CSARDSQDQETQYF.

This chain connects TRBV7-9 to TRBJ1-1; D possibly corresponds to TRBD1 (5 bases). Trimming removed 0 bases at V and 4 bases at J, with 15 bases between. The CDR3 runs to 16 residues. Germline loops: CDR1 SEHNR, CDR2 FQNEAQ (reference sequence). CDR3 region: CASSLADFGASTEAFF. CDR3 DNA sequence: TGTGCCAGCAGCTTAGCCGATTTTGGGGCGAGCACTGAAGCTTTCTTT.

Regarding this clonotype: The junction departs from the called germline gene at one end, perhaps through a read error. The V call is TRBV18, the J call TRBJ2-7, with 7 nucleotides matching TRBD1. The CDR3 contains 15 residues. Germline CDR1 reads KGHSH; CDR2 reads LQKENI. The CDR3 DNA follows: TGTGCCGGCTCACCGGGACAGCTGAGCTCCTACGAGCAGTACTTC. Its protein product is CAGSPGQLSSYEQYF.

Regarding this clonotype: A much more abundant neighbour one base away suggests this may be a read error. The chain uses TRBV15 and TRBJ2-7; D is perhaps TRBD1 or TRBD2 (5 bases each). The CDR3 length is 14 residues. Trimming left V 5 bases short and J 4 bases short, with 15 bases between. CDR1 is LNHNV, CDR2 YYDKDF, per germline (reference sequence). The CDR3 here is CATSAEGIRYEQYF. CDR3 bases: TGTGCCACCAGCGCCGAGGGGATTAGGTACGAGCAGTACTTC. The full variable domain, rest sourced from reference TRBV15 and TRBJ2-7, is DAMVIQNPRYQVTQFGKPVTLSCSQTLNHNVMYWYQQKSSQAPKLLFHYYDKDFNNEADTPDNFQSRRPNTSFCFLDIRSPGLGDTAMYLCATSAEGIRYEQYFGPGTRLTVT.

This clonotype came up a few times. The gene calls are TRBV10-3 and TRBJ1-1; 8 bases are shared with TRBD1. With 5 bases clipped from V and 2 bases from J, the junction kept 10 bases outside the gene matches. The CDR3 extends over 16 amino acids. Germline V gene data show CDR1 as ENHRY and CDR2 as SYGVKD. This CDR3 reads CAISLFGTGVNTEAFF. CDR3 nucleotide sequence: TGTGCCATCAGTCTCTTTGGGACAGGAGTTAACACTGAAGCTTTCTTT.

This clonotype was seen only once. The chain combines TRBV7-2 with TRBJ1-5; D is unresolved. V was clipped by 3 bases and J by 4 bases, with 7 bases between them. CDR3 length: 13 amino acids. CDR1 is SGHTA and CDR2 is FQGNSA in the germline V gene. The CDR3 sequence: CASSFWENQPQHF. Written as DNA, the CDR3 is TGTGCCAGCAGCTTCTGGGAGAATCAGCCCCAGCATTTT.